This paragraph reports one T cell receptor (beta chain). What this receptor recognizes is not known. Per-base qualities were not stored, and no clone one base away is much larger. In the same sample, other DNA sequences code for this CDR3. Using the deep immunoSEQ assay, multiplex PCR amplified TCR CDR3 regions from genomic DNA. Extracted genomic DNA from each cell subset was distributed evenly across all wells of several immunoSEQ 96-well plates, and each plate was treated as a replicate. Each replicate PCR for sorted subsets received around 200 ng genomic DNA, equal to roughly 30,000 T cell genomes. Purified libraries were quantified with a Qubit 3.0 fluorometer, sized on a Bioanalyzer 2100, and re-quantified with the KAPA Library Quantification kit. A separate single-read 150-cycle Illumina NextSeq 550 flow cell was used to sequence each immunoSEQ 96-well plate. Per the source publication's procedure: Because the immunoSEQ output held only junctional sequences and lacked quality scores, the filtering could not match the filtering applied to full-length reads. Sequences were annotated with PyIR, a Python wrapper for IgBLAST v1.9, and V/J genes and CDR3 were assigned using IMGT germline references. Any read was removed if the V/J assignment was weak (E-value above 1e-6), the CDR3 was missing, or the read contained stop codons, out-of-frame junctions, or ambiguous translated residues. V3J clonotypes were defined as sequences sharing an identical inferred V gene, J gene, and CDR3 amino acid sequence. The percentage overlap between two repertoires was calculated by dividing the number of shared unique clonotypes by the size of the smaller repertoire. RTK rarefaction, the Chao1 estimator, and Recon v2.1 estimates of unobserved clonotypes were used to assess repertoire richness. For all TCRbeta clonotypes obtained by the gDNA method from a few donors, generation probabilities were computed with OLGA. What TCRdb holds here is the immuneACCESS table cut down to in-frame rearrangements. Part of the clones is not present; checked against another copy, under half of the missing clones reflect an unresolved V gene, and the others are unexplained. The V and J calls and clone size were taken over from that table, and D and trimming were inferred from the DNA. This sample lists about 710,000 clones; more than 70% were detected once. Of the sample, about 1.8% falls within the top ten clones.

This sample was included in a study of shared clonotypes between healthy human individuals (dated by TCRdb to about 2020). Looking at the study overall: Two women and a few men aged 18 to 49 years were included in the cohort. To increase sequencing depth and limit assay-specific biases, TCR repertoire library preparation and sequencing were carried out by different laboratories using diverse techniques. For each donor, three plates each were used for CD4 naive and CD4 memory, two plates were used for CD8 naive, and one plate was used for CD8 memory. Blood TCR repertoires of about five healthy adults were deeply sequenced to estimate repertoire size and the extent of clonotype sharing between individuals. Between about 0.94 and 8.9 billion PBMCs per donor were obtained by leukapheresis. Overall study outcomes, separate from this receptor: Pairwise subsampling led to the expectation that sequencing depth would affect the degree of clonotype sharing among donors. Clonotypes shared by all four sorted-subset donors showed higher generation probabilities than non-shared clonotypes. The genetic and exposure-history diversity represented was limited by the small number of donors. Naive subsets generally had larger estimated clonotype richness than memory subsets did. Sharing across a handful of donors was observed for around 4.8% of naive CD4, less than 4% of naive CD8, 2.3% of memory CD4, and roughly 0.4% of memory CD8 clonotypes. Sampling was restricted to blood, and TCR repertoires in tissues likely differ from the TCR repertoires found in blood. Even with the large sequencing depth, rarefaction of the sorted-subset datasets indicated that sequencing was incomplete.

V gives up 5 bases and J gives up 1 base, and the segment between their germline ends measures 8 bases. The CDR3 covers 14 residues, taking in both the cysteine and the phenylalanine. The kept DNA is CDR3 alone, 42 bases in frame from the first base. The CDR1 and CDR2 encoded by the germline V gene (reference sequence) are MNHEY and SMNVEV. Healthy HIV-negative adults with no recently reported acute infections or vaccinations were included as donors. Only Caucasian adults living in Nashville, Tennessee, USA were represented among the donors. CD4+ T cells were enriched through magnetic negative selection, after which naive cells were positively selected on CD45RA and the remaining negative fraction served as the memory subset. Blood was obtained by leukapheresis, after which PBMCs were separated by Ficoll-Histopaque density gradient centrifugation and cryopreserved in liquid nitrogen vapor phase. Analytical flow cytometry was used to check the purity and quantity of every magnetically sorted T cell population. Genomic DNA was isolated from each sorted fraction and quantified by UV absorbance on a Nanodrop 2000c.

This receptor chain uses TRBV27 and TRBJ1-4, with the D gene not clear enough to name. The sample was memory CD4+ T cells sorted from blood. The cell subset or site label, as the study defines it: CD45RA-negative fraction. The TCR was taken from a woman aged 25 to 39 in good health. The CDR3 reads as follows: CASSPTRTNEKLFF. Here is the DNA: TGTGCCAGCAGTCCCACGAGAACTAATGAAAAACTGTTTTTT.